Listed below are T cell receptor beta chains from one sample, sequenced in a study of blood T cell repertoires in COVID-19. TCRdb's table, derived via immunoSEQ multiplex PCR, lists solely in-frame clones and lacks some. The sample lists approximately 240,000 clones, around 82% seen once, with approximately 3% in the top ten. The specimen was peripheral blood. The source of these receptors is a woman aged 25 to 39 who had recovered from COVID-19. CDR3s leave out the opening cysteine and the closing phenylalanine or tryptophan. Fields, in order: clone size, J gene, V gene, CDR3 protein. Not every row has a clone size; where given, it reads once, few, many or a size class.

size: NA; J: TRBJ1-4; V: TRBV18; CDR3: ASSLSRAPRDEKLF
size: NA; J: TRBJ2-1; V: TRBV6-6; CDR3: ASSPLAGNSYNEQF
size: NA; J: TRBJ1-2; V: TRBV7-9; CDR3: ASSQTNYGYT
size: NA; J: TRBJ2-7; V: TRBV29-1; CDR3: SVEQGISVEQY
size: NA; J: TRBJ2-7; V: TRBV30; CDR3: AYRIQGAGYEQY
size: NA; J: TRBJ2-2; V: TRBV5-1; CDR3: ASTRYGLAGERAGELF
size: NA; J: TRBJ2-1; V: TRBV4-1; CDR3: ASSQVTHNEQF
size: NA; J: TRBJ2-2; V: TRBV7-3; CDR3: ASSVSGTSGTGELF
size: NA; J: TRBJ2-6; V: TRBV6-5; CDR3: ASRGLSRGANVLT
size: few; J: TRBJ2-7; V: TRBV23-1; CDR3: ASSHLYEQY
size: NA; J: TRBJ2-1; V: TRBV4-2; CDR3: ASSQGQGIRNEQF
size: NA; J: TRBJ1-1; V: TRBV6-1; CDR3: ASSEHSPNTEAF
size: NA; J: TRBJ2-7; V: TRBV5-8; CDR3: ASSLGTGGLEQY
size: NA; J: TRBJ2-7; V: TRBV5-5; CDR3: ASSFLAGEVYEQY
size: NA; J: TRBJ2-7; V: TRBV28; CDR3: ASSQQTGIHEQY
size: NA; J: TRBJ2-1; V: TRBV30; CDR3: AWSVMVAGEQF
size: NA; J: TRBJ2-4; V: TRBV10-3; CDR3: AIREGGIRNIQY
size: NA; J: TRBJ1-1; V: TRBV5-1; CDR3: ASRRTGNTEAF
size: NA; J: TRBJ2-7; V: TRBV5-4; CDR3: ASSGGASGSYEQY
size: NA; J: TRBJ1-1; V: TRBV18; CDR3: ASSPSVRTEAF
size: few; J: TRBJ1-1; V: TRBV19; CDR3: ASSILYGNTEAF
size: NA; J: TRBJ1-1; V: TRBV10-1; CDR3: ASGASPAEAF
size: NA; J: TRBJ1-1; V: TRBV6-5; CDR3: ASSYASGTPKLAF
size: NA; J: TRBJ2-1; V: TRBV6-1; CDR3: ASSEDNRAIDEQF
size: NA; J: TRBJ2-1; V: TRBV19; CDR3: ASSIDSSLSSYNEQF
size: NA; J: TRBJ2-1; V: TRBV7-3; CDR3: ASSLYRDNEQF
size: NA; J: TRBJ2-5; V: TRBV27; CDR3: ASSFYRGGETQY
size: NA; J: TRBJ2-5; V: TRBV5-1; CDR3: ASQPTSGYQETQY
size: NA; J: TRBJ2-2; V: TRBV3-1/TRBV3-2; CDR3: ASSLWLTGELF
size: NA; J: TRBJ2-2; V: TRBV7-9; CDR3: AVDRANTGELF
size: NA; J: TRBJ2-1; V: TRBV6-4; CDR3: ASSDQRSEQF
size: NA; J: TRBJ2-1; V: TRBV4-1; CDR3: ASSQEKRAKSYNEQF
size: few; J: TRBJ2-1; V: TRBV28; CDR3: ASSLPGLATNNEQF
size: NA; J: TRBJ2-3; V: TRBV3-1/TRBV3-2; CDR3: ASSPTSGGTDTQY
size: once; J: TRBJ2-2; V: TRBV30; CDR3: AFKGGSVTGELF
size: NA; J: TRBJ1-4; V: TRBV5-8; CDR3: ASSKGQGSEKLF
size: NA; J: TRBJ2-1; V: TRBV7-9; CDR3: ASSFDGSGIWGNEQF
size: NA; J: TRBJ2-7; V: TRBV4-1; CDR3: ASSQDSGRDLYEQY
size: few; J: TRBJ1-1; V: TRBV10-1; CDR3: ASSDGQGARTEAF
size: few; J: TRBJ1-4; V: TRBV7-9; CDR3: ASSLGLEKLF
size: few; J: TRBJ2-7; V: TRBV19; CDR3: ASSTGDRPYEQY
size: NA; J: TRBJ2-7; V: TRBV5-1; CDR3: ASSPRGTGNYEQY
size: once; J: TRBJ2-7; V: TRBV7-9; CDR3: ASSPRGSGRDEQY
size: NA; J: TRBJ1-4; V: TRBV6-5; CDR3: ASERSWGESEKLF
size: once; J: TRBJ2-3; V: TRBV7-9; CDR3: ASSPGQGSDTQY
size: NA; J: TRBJ1-2; V: TRBV3-1/TRBV3-2; CDR3: ASSQLGQRYT
size: NA; J: TRBJ2-1; V: TRBV6-4; CDR3: ASSDKRESTYNEQF
size: once; J: TRBJ2-7; V: TRBV5-1; CDR3: ASSLGTFEDEQY
size: once; J: TRBJ1-5; V: TRBV30; CDR3: AWNSGVGRPQH
size: NA; J: TRBJ1-1; V: TRBV2; CDR3: ASNQGGSREAF
size: once; J: TRBJ2-5; V: TRBV5-4; CDR3: ASSTETGAETQY
size: NA; J: TRBJ2-7; V: TRBV7-9; CDR3: ASSSSLQGYEQY
size: NA; J: TRBJ2-7; V: TRBV14; CDR3: ASSHGLRGEQY
size: NA; J: TRBJ1-6; V: TRBV5-5; CDR3: ASSLGQGSRPLH
size: NA; J: TRBJ2-1; V: TRBV27; CDR3: ASSRLAGGSSSYNEQF